At least ten counts were recorded for the clone carrying this TCR beta chain. The antigen is unknown. The entry originates in a study of CD8 T cells in ankylosing spondylitis. Study-wide results and limits: It appeared that ankylosing spondylitis blood was characterized by a TCR beta motif of several highly homologous variants.

The CDR3 is 13 residues long. Germline CDR1 and CDR2: DFQATT and SNEGSKA (reference sequence). V was pared by 5 bases and J by 0 bases, with 10 bases between. TCRdb recomputed calls from the 5' RACE reads with MiXCR, one row per CDR3 protein. The table lists around 130,000 distinct CDR3 sequences, around 7% of them singletons. The source of this sequence is a male donor with ankylosing spondylitis or in good health (not recorded which). V gene TRBV20-1 combines with J gene TRBJ1-1; D not certain. What was sequenced was blood, either unsorted or a sorted T cell fraction (not recorded which). The CDR3 DNA is TGCAGTGCTCCTAACACCATGAACACTGAAGCTTTCTTT. It translates to CSAPNTMNTEAFF.